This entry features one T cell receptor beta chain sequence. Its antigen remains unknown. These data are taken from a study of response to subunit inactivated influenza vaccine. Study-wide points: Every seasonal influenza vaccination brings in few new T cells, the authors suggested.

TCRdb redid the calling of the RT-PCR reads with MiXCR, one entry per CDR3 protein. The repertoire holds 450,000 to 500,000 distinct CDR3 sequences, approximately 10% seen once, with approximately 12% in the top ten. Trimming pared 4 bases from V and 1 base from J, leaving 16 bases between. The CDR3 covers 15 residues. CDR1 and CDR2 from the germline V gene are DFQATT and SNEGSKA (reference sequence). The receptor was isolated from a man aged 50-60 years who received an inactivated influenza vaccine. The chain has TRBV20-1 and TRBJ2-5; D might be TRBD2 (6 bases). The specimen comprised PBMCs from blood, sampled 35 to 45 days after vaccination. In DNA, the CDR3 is TGCAGTGCTACCCCCTTGCGGAGGGGCCAAGAGACCCAGTACTTC. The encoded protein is CSATPLRRGQETQYF.